Shown below are 21 T cell receptor beta chains from a single sample sequenced in a study of cytomegalovirus exposure and HLA in healthy donors. The assay was immunoSEQ multiplex PCR, and TCRdb's table has in-frame clones only and misses some. The top ten clones hold 0.83% of a sample with hundreds of thousands of clones, about nine tenths of them seen once. The specimen sequenced was PBMCs. These receptors were obtained from a woman between 18 and 29 years old in good health and CMV-seronegative.

The sample holds one count of this clone. The chain combines TRBV10-3 with TRBJ2-1; 7 positions agree with TRBD2. The CDR3 has 13 amino acids. CDR1 ENHRY and CDR2 SYGVKD come from the germline V gene. J was trimmed by 7 bases and V by 7 bases; bases with no gene match: 7. The CDR3 nucleotides are TGTGCCATCAAGGCGGGAGAGCAGAATGAGCAGTTCTTC. Translating it yields CAIKAGEQNEQFF.

Comments on this clone: In this CDR3 the conserved last residue, phenylalanine or tryptophan, is missing, so a read error is likely. It is unclear where the CDR3 begins or ends on the DNA, so no DNA is shown, and the CDR3 is as TCRdb lists it. This rearrangement joins TRBV2 to TRBJ1-2; TRBD1, the table's D call, lacks a check against the DNA. The germline V gene has CDR1 SNHLY and CDR2 FYNNEI. The CDR3 length equals 12 residues, ends included. The chain's CDR3 is CASSPGQGAPSN.

This clone was recorded once. This rearrangement joins TRBV10-3 to TRBJ1-5; D perhaps matches TRBD1 (5 bases). The CDR3 extends over 19 amino acids. CDR1 and CDR2 from the germline V gene are ENHRY and SYGVKD. V was cut by 3 bases and J by 2 bases, with 23 bases left in between. This CDR3 is CAISDETQGPYLGNQPQHF. Written as DNA, the CDR3 is TGTGCCATCAGTGATGAAACGCAGGGCCCTTACCTTGGCAATCAGCCCCAGCATTTT.

The V gene is TRBV4-1, the J gene TRBJ2-1, with TRBD1 as a possible D gene (5 bases). The CDR3 length is 15 residues. Trimming took off 0 bases at V and 3 bases at J, with 9 bases between the two ends. Germline V gene lookup returns CDR1 MGHRA and CDR2 YSYEKL. CDR3 coding DNA: TGCGCCAGCAGCCAAGATGTGACAGACTACAATGAGCAGTTCTTC. Amino acid sequence: CASSQDVTDYNEQFF.

V gene TRBV5-1 combines with J gene TRBJ1-2; 11 bases map to TRBD1. With 0 bases clipped from V and 2 bases from J, the junction kept 6 bases outside the gene matches. This CDR3 contains 17 residues. In germline, CDR1 is SGHRS, CDR2 YFSETQ. CDR3 DNA: TGCGCCAGCAGCTTGGGGACAGGGGGCGTCAGAAACTATGGCTACACCTTC. The encoded protein is CASSLGTGGVRNYGYTF.

The chain employs TRBV7-9 and TRBJ2-1, with D perhaps matching TRBD2 (7 bases). Germline loops: CDR1 SEHNR, CDR2 FQNEAQ (reference sequence). Trimming removed 5 bases from V and 7 bases from J, with 18 bases in between. The CDR3 loop spans 15 amino acids. The CDR3 DNA follows: TGTGCCAGCAGCGGCAATCCCAAGGGGGGGAATGAGCAGTTCTTC. As protein: CASSGNPKGGNEQFF.

The rearrangement links TRBV28 to TRBJ1-2, with TRBD1 identical over 12 bases. Trimming at V came to 6 bases and at J to 8 bases, leaving 7 bases not matched to a gene. This CDR3 is 14 amino acids long. CDR1 and CDR2 (germline): MDHEN, SYDVKM. For the CDR3, the DNA is TGTGCCAGCAGCCGGGGACAGGGGGCAGGAGGCTACACCTTC. Its translation is CASSRGQGAGGYTF.

The chain has TRBV28 and TRBJ2-1; tentatively, D is TRBD2 (5 bases). The germline V gene has CDR1 MDHEN and CDR2 SYDVKM. This CDR3 has 14 amino acids. V shed 3 bases and J shed 5 bases, with 11 bases lying between them. DNA of the CDR3: TGTGCCAGCAGTTTTTTGAGACTACACAATGAGCAGTTCTTC. Translation gives CASSFLRLHNEQFF.

In this sample, this clone turned up a few times. The CDR3 spells CASRRDRASNQPQHF. CDR3 sequence (DNA): TGTGCCAGCAGACGGGACAGGGCAAGCAATCAGCCCCAGCATTTT. V is TRBV6-5 and J is TRBJ1-5; 9 bases match TRBD1. This CDR3 has 15 amino acids. Trimming at V came to 6 bases and at J to 1 base, leaving 4 bases not matched to a gene. Germline V gene data show CDR1 as MNHEY and CDR2 as SVGAGI.

This chain connects TRBV2 to TRBJ1-2, with 9 bases matching TRBD1. Germline values: CDR1 SNHLY, CDR2 FYNNEI. The CDR3 loop spans 14 amino acids. The J segment lost 5 bases and the V segment lost 6 bases, leaving 7 bases of the junction unmatched. The chain's CDR3 is CASRGTGRGYGYTF. The DNA for the CDR3 is TGTGCCAGCAGGGGGACAGGGAGAGGGTATGGCTACACCTTC.

CDR3 protein: CASSQDLGDYSNQPQHF. The CDR3 DNA reads as TGCGCCAGCAGCCAAGATCTCGGGGACTATAGCAATCAGCCCCAGCATTTT. V and J are TRBV4-1 and TRBJ1-5; D possibly corresponds to TRBD1 (5 bases). The CDR3 totals 17 residues. The germline V and J ends were trimmed by 0 bases and 0 bases, with 12 bases remaining between them. Germline-derived CDR1 and CDR2 are MGHRA and YSYEKL.

This sequence joins TRBV6-5 and TRBJ2-2; tentatively, D is TRBD1 (5 bases). V was cut by 2 bases and J by 7 bases, with 14 bases left in between. Germline V gene data show CDR1 as MNHEY and CDR2 as SVGAGI. This CDR3 is 15 amino acids long. CDR3 sequence reads: CASSYRARANGELFF. CDR3 in DNA: TGTGCCAGCAGTTACCGGGCCAGGGCGAACGGGGAGCTGTTTTTT.

The chain carries TRBV5-1 and TRBJ2-7; 12 nucleotides match TRBD1. Germline loops: CDR1 SGHRS, CDR2 YFSETQ. Trimming cost V 4 bases and J 1 base; bases outside gene matches: 6. The CDR3 extends over 16 amino acids. The CDR3 protein is CASSGDRGPPSYEQYF. The CDR3 DNA follows: TGCGCCAGCAGCGGGGACAGGGGGCCCCCTTCCTACGAGCAGTACTTC.

V and J are TRBV5-1 and TRBJ2-7; 8 bases agree with TRBD1. The germline CDR1 and CDR2 sequences are SGHRS and YFSETQ. J gave up 5 bases and V 5 bases, and 9 bases lay outside the gene matches. The CDR3 sequence is 14 residues long. CDR3 amino acids: CASRPQGAIDEQYF. For the CDR3, the DNA is TGCGCCAGCAGACCGCAGGGGGCGATTGACGAGCAGTACTTC.

The rearrangement uses TRBV29-1 and TRBJ2-7; a weak D match, TRBD2 (6 bases). CDR1 and CDR2 from the germline V gene are SQVTM and ANQGSEA. Trimming shortened V by 1 base and J by 2 bases, and 12 bases separated the two germline ends. The CDR3 has 14 residues. CDR3 sequence (DNA): TGCAGCGTTGAAGTGGAGGGTCCACCCTACGAGCAGTACTTC. Amino acids: CSVEVEGPPYEQYF.

The CDR3 DNA sequence: TGTGCCAGCAGCTACCCGGGACAGGGACTAGGGCAGTTCTTC. Amino acids: CASSYPGQGLGQFF. The chain carries TRBV5-4 and TRBJ2-1; tentative D call: TRBD1 (9 bases). Trimming took off 3 bases at V and 12 bases at J, with 19 bases between the two ends. In germline, CDR1 is SGHNT, CDR2 YYREEE (reference sequence). The CDR3 is 14 residues long.

A few counts support this clone. The chain links TRBV19 to TRBJ2-3; D possibly corresponds to TRBD2 (6 bases). Germline V lookup: CDR1 LNHDA, CDR2 SQIVND (reference sequence). The CDR3 contains 17 residues. Trimming took 1 base from V and 6 from J, leaving 20 bases between them. CDR3 sequence: CASSIGSVASAGDTQYF. The CDR3 DNA follows: TGTGCCAGTAGTATAGGTAGTGTGGCTAGCGCGGGGGATACGCAGTATTTT.

This chain uses TRBV9 with TRBJ2-7, with 9 bases that match TRBD2. CDR1 and CDR2 (germline): SGDLS, YYNGEE. This CDR3 contains 15 residues. The J segment lost 2 bases and the V segment lost 4 bases, leaving 7 bases of the junction unmatched. CDR3 in amino acids: CASSPGAGGPYEQYF. In nucleotides, the CDR3 is TGTGCCAGCAGCCCCGGGGCGGGAGGGCCCTACGAGCAGTACTTC.

The V gene is TRBV5-1, the J gene TRBJ2-2; 7 bases line up with TRBD1. Germline CDR1 and CDR2: SGHRS and YFSETQ. The CDR3 runs to 15 residues. Trimming took 5 bases from V and 2 from J; bases not matched to a gene: 6. CDR3 residues: CASSPGTANTGELFF. DNA for the CDR3: TGCGCCAGCAGTCCCGGGACAGCTAACACCGGGGAGCTGTTTTTT.

The chain joins TRBV5-5 to TRBJ2-7, with 12 positions matching TRBD1. Trimming removed 4 bases from V and 2 bases from J; junction bases left unmatched: 10. The CDR3 is 17 amino acids. In germline, CDR1 is SGHKS, CDR2 YYEKEE (reference sequence). The CDR3 DNA is TGTGCCAGCAGCCCCGGGACAGGGGGCTTAAGAACCTACGAGCAGTACTTC. Protein product: CASSPGTGGLRTYEQYF.

The chain combines TRBV5-1 with TRBJ2-7; 11 nucleotides agree with TRBD1. The V and J ends lost 4 bases and 0 bases, in that order; junction bases with no gene match: 12. The CDR3 extends over 18 amino acids. CDR1 is SGHRS and CDR2 is YFSETQ in the germline V gene. The DNA of the CDR3 is TGCGCCAGCAGCCCCCTGGCATCGGACAGGGGGCTCTCCTACGAGCAGTACTTC. It yields the protein CASSPLASDRGLSYEQYF.